This paragraph reports one T cell receptor (beta chain). Its matching antigen is unknown. CDR1 is SGHDN, CDR2 FVKESK, per germline. Trimming removed 3 bases from V and 10 bases from J, with 12 bases in between. This CDR3 comprises 12 residues. This sample is part of a study of T cell responses to AZD1222 COVID-19 vaccine. Study-level findings and limits: Donors in the cohort were predominantly white British and more often female, and clonal diversity was possibly underestimated. Only 5 to 7 AZD1222 recipients were seropositive at baseline.

The method was immunoSEQ multiplex PCR; TCRdb's version includes in-frame clones alone and lacks a portion of them. The sample holds around 140,000 clones, approximately 86% seen once. The chain is built from TRBV14 and TRBJ1-2; no reliable D call. Sequences were derived from peripheral blood, sampled 28 days after the second dose of the MenACWY control vaccine. The receptor was derived from an adult who received the MenACWY meningococcal vaccine as a control. CDR3 DNA sequence: TGTGCCAGCAGCCAGGAAGTATGGGACTACACCTTC. Encoded protein: CASSQEVWDYTF.